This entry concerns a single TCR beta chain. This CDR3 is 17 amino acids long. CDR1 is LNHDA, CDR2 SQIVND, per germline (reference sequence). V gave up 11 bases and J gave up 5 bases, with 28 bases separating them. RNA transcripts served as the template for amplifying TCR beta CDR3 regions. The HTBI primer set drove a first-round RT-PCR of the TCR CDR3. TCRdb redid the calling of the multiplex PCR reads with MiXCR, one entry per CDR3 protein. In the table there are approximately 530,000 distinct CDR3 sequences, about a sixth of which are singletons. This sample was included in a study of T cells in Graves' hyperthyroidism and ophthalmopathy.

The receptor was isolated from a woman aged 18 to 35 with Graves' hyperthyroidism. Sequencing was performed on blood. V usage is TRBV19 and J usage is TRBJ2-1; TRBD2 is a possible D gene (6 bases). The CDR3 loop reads CAGIARGKAPTNNEQFF. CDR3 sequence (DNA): TGTGCCGGTATCGCTCGCGGGAAGGCACCTACCAACAATGAGCAGTTCTTC.